This T cell receptor (beta chain) originates from a study of blood T cell repertoires in COVID-19 (dated by TCRdb to the early 2020s). For the study in its entirety: Collaborator samples came from the United States, Italy and Spain and covered acute and convalescent phases of COVID-19. The material from the prospective study consisted of cDNA or gDNA derived from T cells, B-cell-depleted T cells, or PBMCs. Deeply sampled blood TCRbeta repertoires from subjects exposed to, actively infected with, or recovered from COVID-19 were included in the dataset. The repertoires were made available in a free public database intended to serve as a resource for research on the immune response to SARS-CoV-2. Samples were obtained from the ongoing ImmuneRACE study (first 160 participants) and from some 1,300 subjects provided by 6 global collaborators. Nearly every sample came with metadata listing a de-identified subject ID, COVID-19 status, age in years and sex. Where available, HLA class I and class II types were taken from metadata supplied by the sample provider and were not determined by assay-based typing.

The collaborating institutions used their own protocols to collect whole blood in K2EDTA tubes. For TCRbeta analysis, collaborators shipped samples as frozen whole blood, isolated PBMCs, or DNA extracted from either of those sample types. The full study reports these points: Clinical and demographic metadata were provided uncurated, with the amount varying by source and participant.

V is pared back by 0 bases and J by 5 bases, with 11 bases lying between the germline termini. The CDR1 and CDR2 encoded by the germline V gene are SGDLS and YYNGEE. The CDR3, cysteine through phenylalanine, is 15 amino acids long. Here the CDR3 DNA is all that survives: 45 bases in frame from base 1. The immunoSEQ Assay, a bias-controlled multiplex PCR, was used to amplify TCRbeta CDR3 regions from genomic DNA. Under the source paper's analysis protocol: The number of nucleated cells in each sample was estimated by amplification of reference gene primers within the assay. To quantify the absolute abundance of each unique TCRbeta CDR3 rearrangement, sequence reads were collapsed and filtered. For each sample, productive Simpson clonality was calculated as the square root of Simpson's diversity index across productive rearrangements. TCRdb mirrors the immuneACCESS table, restricted to in-frame sequences. Some clones are absent from its copies; in checked studies, under half trace to an unresolved V gene, and the reason for the others is unknown. The DNA was the basis for D and trimming; V, J and clone size are from that table. This sample holds 150,000 to 190,000 clones; 65% to 90% were observed only once. The top ten clonotypes cover over 8% of the sample.

Comment on this clone: What this receptor recognizes is not known. Per-base quality was not reported, and no clone a single base away is much larger than it.

This receptor chain uses TRBV9 and TRBJ2-2, and perhaps TRBD2 as D gene, on 6 matching bases. The specimen was peripheral blood. The TCR comes from a woman in her fifties or sixties with acute or convalescent COVID-19. The CDR3 corresponds to CASSVALAVTGELFF. The nucleotides are TGTGCCAGCAGCGTAGCACTAGCAGTAACCGGGGAGCTGTTTTTT.